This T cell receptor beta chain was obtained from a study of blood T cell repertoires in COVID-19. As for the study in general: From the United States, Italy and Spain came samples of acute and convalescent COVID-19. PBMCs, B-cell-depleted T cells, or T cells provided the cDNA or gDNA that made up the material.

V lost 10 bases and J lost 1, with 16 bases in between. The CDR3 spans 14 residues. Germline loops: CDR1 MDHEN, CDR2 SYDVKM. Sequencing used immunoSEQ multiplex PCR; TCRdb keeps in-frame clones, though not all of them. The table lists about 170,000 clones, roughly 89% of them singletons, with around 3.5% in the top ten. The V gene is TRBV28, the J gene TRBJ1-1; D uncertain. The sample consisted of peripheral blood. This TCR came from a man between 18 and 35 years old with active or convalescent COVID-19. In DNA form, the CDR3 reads TGTGCCATCCACCCACTCCTTCAGAACACTGAAGCTTTCTTT. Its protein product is CAIHPLLQNTEAFF.